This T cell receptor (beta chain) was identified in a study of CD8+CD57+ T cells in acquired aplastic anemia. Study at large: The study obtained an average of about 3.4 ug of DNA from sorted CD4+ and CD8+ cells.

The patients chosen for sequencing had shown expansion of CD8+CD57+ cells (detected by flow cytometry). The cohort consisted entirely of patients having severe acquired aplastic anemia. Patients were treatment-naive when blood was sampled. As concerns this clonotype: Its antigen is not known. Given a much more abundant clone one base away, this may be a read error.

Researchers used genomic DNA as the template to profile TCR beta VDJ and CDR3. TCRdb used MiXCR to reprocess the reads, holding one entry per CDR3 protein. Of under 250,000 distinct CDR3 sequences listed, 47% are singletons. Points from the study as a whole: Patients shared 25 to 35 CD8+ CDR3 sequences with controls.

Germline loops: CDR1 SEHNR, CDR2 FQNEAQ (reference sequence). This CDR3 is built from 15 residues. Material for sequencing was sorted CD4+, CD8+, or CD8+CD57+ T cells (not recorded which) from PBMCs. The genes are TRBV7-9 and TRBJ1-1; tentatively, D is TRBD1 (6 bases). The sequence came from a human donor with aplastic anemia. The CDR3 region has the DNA TGTGCCAGCAGCCAAGCGGTACGGGGGGCTACTGGAGCTTTCTTT. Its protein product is CASSQAVRGATGAFF. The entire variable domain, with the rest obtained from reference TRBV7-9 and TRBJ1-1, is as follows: DTGVSQNPRHKITKRGQNVTFRCDPISEHNRLYWYRQTLGQGPEFLTYFQNEAQLEKSRLLSDRFSAERPKGSFSTLEIQRTEQGDSAMYLCASSQAVRGATGAFFGQGTRLTVV.